Sequencing of this T cell receptor beta chain was carried out in a study of T cells after yellow fever vaccination. Study-wide results and caveats: Contaminating bulk clonotypes could be abundant in FACS-sorted repertoires.

Ten or more counts support this clonotype. Its antigen remains unknown. Per the germline V gene, CDR1 is SGHRS and CDR2 is YFSETQ. Trimming at V came to 4 bases and at J to 5 bases, leaving 6 bases not matched to a gene. The length of the CDR3 is 14 residues. Conversion of TCR transcripts into cDNA relied on 5'RACE template switching, which added a universal primer site and UMIs. TCRdb ran MiXCR on the 5' RACE reads and lists one entry per CDR3 protein. Here the sample spans hundreds of thousands of distinct CDR3 sequences, approximately 3.9% being singletons. The specimen was PBMCs, collected on the day of the yellow fever booster vaccination. The rearrangement joins TRBV5-1 to TRBJ1-2, with 9 bases fitting TRBD1. The TCR was taken from a man aged 18-30 years who received the YFV17D yellow fever vaccine. CDR3 nucleotides: TGCGCCAGCAGCCTACAGGGGGCGAGTTATGGCTACACCTTC. Translating gives CASSLQGASYGYTF.